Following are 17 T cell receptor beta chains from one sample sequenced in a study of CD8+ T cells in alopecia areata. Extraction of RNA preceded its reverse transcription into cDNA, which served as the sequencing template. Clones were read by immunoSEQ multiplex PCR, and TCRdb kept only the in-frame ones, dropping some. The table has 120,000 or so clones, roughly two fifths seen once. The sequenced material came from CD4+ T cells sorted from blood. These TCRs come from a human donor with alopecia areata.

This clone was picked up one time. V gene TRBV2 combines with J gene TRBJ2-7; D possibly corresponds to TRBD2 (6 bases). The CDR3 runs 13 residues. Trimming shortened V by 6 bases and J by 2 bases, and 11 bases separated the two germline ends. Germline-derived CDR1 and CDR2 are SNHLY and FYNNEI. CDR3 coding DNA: TGTGCCAGCAGCGGGACTTACGCCTACGAGCAGTACTTC. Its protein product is CASSGTYAYEQYF.

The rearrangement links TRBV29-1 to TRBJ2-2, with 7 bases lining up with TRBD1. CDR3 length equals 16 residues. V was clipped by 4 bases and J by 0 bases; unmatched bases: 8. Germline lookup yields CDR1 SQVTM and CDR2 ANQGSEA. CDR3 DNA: TGCAGCGTTGCCCAAACTCAGGGGGCGAACACCGGGGAGCTGTTTTTT. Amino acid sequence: CSVAQTQGANTGELFF.

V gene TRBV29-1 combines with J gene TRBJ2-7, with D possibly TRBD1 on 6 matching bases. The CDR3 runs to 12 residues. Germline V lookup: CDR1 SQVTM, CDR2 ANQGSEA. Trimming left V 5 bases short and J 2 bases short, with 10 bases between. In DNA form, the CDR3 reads TGCAGCGTTACCGACAGGACCTACGAGCAGTACTTC. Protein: CSVTDRTYEQYF.

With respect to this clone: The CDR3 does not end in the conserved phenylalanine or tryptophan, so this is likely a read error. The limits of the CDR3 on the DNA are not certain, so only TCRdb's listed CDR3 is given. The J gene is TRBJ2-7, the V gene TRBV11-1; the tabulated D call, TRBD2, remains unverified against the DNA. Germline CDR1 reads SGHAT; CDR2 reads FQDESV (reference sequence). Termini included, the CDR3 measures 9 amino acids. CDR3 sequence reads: CASSLTGVS.

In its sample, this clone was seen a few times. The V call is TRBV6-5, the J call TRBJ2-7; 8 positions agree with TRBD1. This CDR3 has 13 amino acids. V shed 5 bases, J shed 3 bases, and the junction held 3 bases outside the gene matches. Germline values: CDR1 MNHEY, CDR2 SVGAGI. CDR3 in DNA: TGTGCCAGCAGTAAGGGACAGGACTACGAGCAGTACTTC. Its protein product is CASSKGQDYEQYF.

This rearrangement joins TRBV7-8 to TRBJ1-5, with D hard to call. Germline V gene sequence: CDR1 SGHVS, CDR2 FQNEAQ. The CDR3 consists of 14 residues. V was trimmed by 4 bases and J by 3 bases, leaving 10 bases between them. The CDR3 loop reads CASSSDTYNQPQHF. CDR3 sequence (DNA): TGTGCCAGCAGCTCCGACACCTACAATCAGCCCCAGCATTTT.

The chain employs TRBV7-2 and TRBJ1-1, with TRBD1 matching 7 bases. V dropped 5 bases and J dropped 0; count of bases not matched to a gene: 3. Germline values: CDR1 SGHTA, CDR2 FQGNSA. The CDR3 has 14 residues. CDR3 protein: CASSPTGVNTEAFF. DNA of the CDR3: TGTGCCAGCAGCCCTACAGGGGTGAACACTGAAGCTTTCTTT.

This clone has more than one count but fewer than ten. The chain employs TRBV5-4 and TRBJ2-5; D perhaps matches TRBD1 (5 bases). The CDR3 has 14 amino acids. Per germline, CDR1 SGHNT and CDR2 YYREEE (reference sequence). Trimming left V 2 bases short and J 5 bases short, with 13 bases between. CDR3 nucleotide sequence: TGTGCCAGCAGCTTACGGACAATGGGGGAGACCCAGTACTTC. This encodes CASSLRTMGETQYF.

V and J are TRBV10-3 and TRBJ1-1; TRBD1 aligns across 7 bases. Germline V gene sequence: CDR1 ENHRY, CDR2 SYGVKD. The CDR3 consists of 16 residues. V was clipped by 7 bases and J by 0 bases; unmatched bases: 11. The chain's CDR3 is CAIKVAGGRMNTEAFF. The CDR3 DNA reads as TGTGCCATCAAAGTTGCAGGGGGAAGGATGAACACTGAAGCTTTCTTT.

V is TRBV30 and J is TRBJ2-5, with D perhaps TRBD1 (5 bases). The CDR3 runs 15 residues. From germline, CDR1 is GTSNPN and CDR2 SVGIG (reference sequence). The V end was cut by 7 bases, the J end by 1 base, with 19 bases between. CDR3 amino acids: CAYIPPGRAQETQYF. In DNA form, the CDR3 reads TGTGCCTACATCCCCCCCGGCAGGGCCCAAGAGACCCAGTACTTC.

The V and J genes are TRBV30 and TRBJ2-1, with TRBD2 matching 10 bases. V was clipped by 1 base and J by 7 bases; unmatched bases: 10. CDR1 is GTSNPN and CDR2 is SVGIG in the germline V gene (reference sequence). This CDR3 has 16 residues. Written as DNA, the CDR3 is TGTGCCTGGAGTGAACCGGGTCTAGCGGGAGTGAATGAGCAGTTCTTC. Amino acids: CAWSEPGLAGVNEQFF.

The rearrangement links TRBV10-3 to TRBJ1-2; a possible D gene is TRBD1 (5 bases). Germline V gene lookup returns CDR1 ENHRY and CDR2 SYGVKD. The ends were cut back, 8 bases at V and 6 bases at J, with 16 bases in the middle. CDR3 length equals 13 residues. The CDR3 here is CAIQGREGDGYTF. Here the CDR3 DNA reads TGTGCCATCCAAGGTAGGGAAGGGGATGGCTACACCTTC.

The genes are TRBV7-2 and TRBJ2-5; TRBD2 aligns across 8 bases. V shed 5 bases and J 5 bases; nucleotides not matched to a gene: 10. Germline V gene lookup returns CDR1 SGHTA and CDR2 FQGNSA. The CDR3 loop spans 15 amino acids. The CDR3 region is CASSPRGGLEETQYF. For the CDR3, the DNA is TGTGCCAGCAGCCCCCGGGGGGGCTTGGAGGAGACCCAGTACTTC.

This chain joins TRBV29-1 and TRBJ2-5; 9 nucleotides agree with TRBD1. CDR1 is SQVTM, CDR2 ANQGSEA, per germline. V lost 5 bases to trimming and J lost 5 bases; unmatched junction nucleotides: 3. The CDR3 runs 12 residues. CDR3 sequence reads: CSVRDRVETQYF. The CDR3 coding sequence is TGCAGCGTTAGGGACAGGGTGGAGACCCAGTACTTC.

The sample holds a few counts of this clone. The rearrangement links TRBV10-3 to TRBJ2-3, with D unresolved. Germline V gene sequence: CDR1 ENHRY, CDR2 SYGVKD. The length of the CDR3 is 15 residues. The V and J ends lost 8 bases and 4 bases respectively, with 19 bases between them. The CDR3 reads CAILFNTTQADTQYF. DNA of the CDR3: TGTGCCATCCTGTTCAACACGACCCAGGCAGATACGCAGTATTTT.

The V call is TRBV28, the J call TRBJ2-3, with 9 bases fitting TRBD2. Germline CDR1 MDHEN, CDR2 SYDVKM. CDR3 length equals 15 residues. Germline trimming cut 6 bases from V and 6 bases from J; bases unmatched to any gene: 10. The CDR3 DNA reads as TGTGCCAGCAGCCGGACACTAGCGGGTTGGGATACGCAGTATTTT. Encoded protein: CASSRTLAGWDTQYF. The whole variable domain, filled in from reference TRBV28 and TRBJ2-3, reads DVKVTQSSRYLVKRTGEKVFLECVQDMDHENMFWYRQDPGLGLRLIYFSYDVKMKEKGDIPEGYSVSREKKERFSLILESASTNQTSMYLCASSRTLAGWDTQYFGPGTRLTVL.

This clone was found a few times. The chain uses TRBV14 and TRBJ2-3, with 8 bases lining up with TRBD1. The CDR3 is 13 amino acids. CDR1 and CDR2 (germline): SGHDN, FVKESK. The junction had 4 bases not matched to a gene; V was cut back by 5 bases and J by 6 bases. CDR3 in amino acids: CASSSTGVDTQYF. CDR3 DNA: TGTGCCAGCAGCTCGACAGGGGTGGATACGCAGTATTTT.